The next 32 T cell receptor beta chains were all read from a single sample in a study of response to subunit inactivated influenza vaccine (dated by TCRdb to about 2018). Library generation was performed with RT-PCR. The run used an Illumina HiSeq 2500. In TCRdb, the public reads were trimmed at Q25 with fastp and aligned with MiXCR, with productive beta chains retained. Duplicate CDR3 protein sequences are folded into a single record with the most common DNA and genes. The sample records a few hundred thousand distinct CDR3 sequences, around a fifth of which are singletons. 10% of the sample is in the top ten clones. The sequencing used PBMCs from blood, collected 21 months after vaccination. The receptors shown here come from a man between 50 and 69 years old who received an inactivated influenza vaccine. Donor details come from another sample of the same person, matched by shared clones.

This clonotype occurred a few times. The V call is TRBV9, the J call TRBJ2-7, with D unresolved. The CDR3 spans 14 residues. Germline lookup yields CDR1 SGDLS and CDR2 YYNGEE. V lost 2 bases and J 3 bases, leaving 12 bases between the germline ends. This CDR3 reads CASSVSPEIYEQYF. As DNA, the CDR3 is TGTGCCAGCAGCGTCTCACCCGAAATCTACGAGCAGTACTTC.

This clonotype was detected a few times. The DNA of the CDR3 is TGTGCCAGCAGCCGGACCTGGGCCGCGGAAAAACTGTTTTTT. Translation: CASSRTWAAEKLFF. The genes are TRBV3-1 and TRBJ1-4; D is uncertain. The CDR3 spans 14 residues. The germline V gene has CDR1 LGHDT and CDR2 YNNKEL (reference sequence). V lost 4 bases to trimming and J lost 8 bases, with 14 bases between them.

A few counts support this clonotype. The V gene is TRBV3-1, the J gene TRBJ2-5, with 12 bases lining up with TRBD2. CDR1 LGHDT and CDR2 YNNKEL come from the germline V gene (reference sequence). This CDR3 region has 15 residues. After removal of 6 bases from V and 4 bases from J, the junction contained 6 bases not matched to a gene. CDR3 coding DNA: TGTGCCAGCAGTGACGGACTAGCGGGATCAGAGACCCAGTACTTC. Protein: CASSDGLAGSETQYF.

The genes are TRBV29-1 and TRBJ2-3; TRBD2 aligns across 7 bases. This CDR3 spans 15 amino acids. V lost 5 bases and J lost 0; bases outside the gene matches: 8. Germline lookup yields CDR1 SQVTM and CDR2 ANQGSEA. CDR3 DNA: TGCAGCGTTCTTCGAGCGGGGTCTAGCACAGATACGCAGTATTTT. Amino acids: CSVLRAGSSTDTQYF.

This clonotype has a handful of counts. The chain couples TRBV18 to TRBJ2-7; 8 bases agree with TRBD2. Germline assignment: CDR1 KGHSH and CDR2 LQKENI. This CDR3 has 16 amino acids. The trim removed 5 bases at V and 0 bases at J, leaving 9 bases unmatched. The CDR3 region is CASSAPGLGSSYEQYF. The DNA for the CDR3 is TGTGCCAGCTCAGCTCCGGGACTAGGGAGCTCCTACGAGCAGTACTTC.

This clonotype was seen a handful of times. The chain joins TRBV24-1 to TRBJ2-5; the D gene is possibly TRBD2 (6 bases). Germline assignment: CDR1 KGHDR and CDR2 SFDVKD. V was trimmed by 2 bases and J by 4 bases, leaving 13 bases between them. The CDR3 covers 15 residues. As DNA, the CDR3 is TGTGCCACCAGTGATTCAGGCGGGACTGGAGAGACCCAGTACTTC. This encodes CATSDSGGTGETQYF.

This clonotype was observed a handful of times. CDR3 sequence: CSARGVTASGSREQYF. DNA for the CDR3: TGCAGTGCGAGGGGGGTTACGGCTAGCGGGTCCCGAGAGCAGTACTTC. This chain links TRBV20-1 with TRBJ2-7, with 8 nucleotides matching TRBD2. Germline V gives CDR1 DFQATT, CDR2 SNEGSKA (reference sequence). V was clipped by 6 bases and J by 7 bases; unmatched bases: 20. The CDR3 covers 16 residues.

This clonotype occurred a few times. V gene TRBV11-2 combines with J gene TRBJ2-3, with 7 bases identical to TRBD2. There are 17 residues in the CDR3. The junction had 13 bases not matched to a gene; V was cut back by 2 bases and J by 5 bases. Germline values: CDR1 SGHAT, CDR2 FQNNGV. The CDR3 bases are TGTGCCAGCAGCTTAATTAGCGGGCCTTGGACGGGAGATACGCAGTATTTT. This sequence encodes CASSLISGPWTGDTQYF.

This clonotype was seen only a few times. The chain is built from TRBV25-1 and TRBJ1-1; TRBD1 matches at 9 bases. Germline CDR1 reads MGHDK; CDR2 reads SYGVNS. The trim removed 2 bases at V and 0 bases at J, leaving 7 bases unmatched. The CDR3 runs to 17 residues. The CDR3 region is CASSEIGQGLLNTEAFF. In DNA, the CDR3 is TGTGCCAGCAGTGAAATAGGACAGGGGTTATTGAACACTGAAGCTTTCTTT.

This clonotype has a handful of counts. J is TRBJ2-5 and V is TRBV3-1, with D perhaps matching TRBD2 (6 bases). The CDR3 sequence is 14 residues long. Trimming left V 3 bases short and J 3 bases short, with 11 bases between. Germline V CDR1 and CDR2: LGHDT, YNNKEL (reference sequence). Here the CDR3 reads CASSHGTSKETQYF. In DNA, the CDR3 is TGTGCCAGCAGCCACGGGACTTCTAAAGAGACCCAGTACTTC.

This clonotype was counted only a few times. This chain links TRBV3-1 with TRBJ2-5; no definite D call. V shed 2 bases and J shed 2 bases, with 6 bases lying between them. CDR3 length: 13 residues. The germline V gene encodes CDR1 LGHDT and CDR2 YNNKEL (reference sequence). For the CDR3, the DNA is TGTGCCAGCAGCCAAACGATACAAGAGACCCAGTACTTC. Residues: CASSQTIQETQYF.

The chain couples TRBV4-1 to TRBJ1-1, with 7 positions matching TRBD1. Germline lookup yields CDR1 MGHRA and CDR2 YSYEKL. The CDR3 contains 15 residues. The ends lost 5 bases at V and 0 bases at J; junction bases unmatched: 6. CDR3 amino acids: CASSRRQGMNTEAFF. The CDR3 coding sequence is TGCGCCAGCAGCAGGCGACAGGGAATGAACACTGAAGCTTTCTTT.

In its sample, this clonotype was seen a few times. The chain employs TRBV2 and TRBJ1-5; D gene unclear. Trimming shortened V by 3 bases and J by 0 bases, and 15 bases separated the two germline ends. From germline, CDR1 is SNHLY and CDR2 FYNNEI. The CDR3 covers 17 residues. The CDR3 region has the DNA TGTGCCAGCAGTGACGGTCTTACAAGCAATAGCAATCAGCCCCAGCATTTT. It specifies CASSDGLTSNSNQPQHF.

This clonotype was detected only once. An end of the junction does not agree with germline; a read error may underlie this. This sequence joins TRBV20-1 and TRBJ2-5; 9 positions match TRBD2. This CDR3 region has 15 residues. CDR1 is DFQATT, CDR2 SNEGSKA, per germline (reference sequence). The CDR3 nucleotides are TGCAGTGCTAGTCGGCGGGAGGGTTTCGGGGAGACCGAGTACTTC. This translates into CSASRREGFGETEYF.

A few counts support this clonotype. The chain joins TRBV30 to TRBJ1-2, with D maybe TRBD1 (6 bases). This CDR3 has 12 amino acids. V was cut by 1 base and J by 5 bases, with 8 bases left in between. Germline loops: CDR1 GTSNPN, CDR2 SVGIG (reference sequence). The CDR3 protein is CAWSDTGYGYTF. The CDR3 DNA is TGTGCCTGGAGTGATACAGGGTATGGCTACACCTTC.

This clonotype has just a few counts. The genes are TRBV7-2 and TRBJ1-5; D is unresolved. Germline CDR1 and CDR2: SGHTA and FQGNSA. CDR3 length equals 12 residues. DNA for the CDR3: TGTCTCACCGGAGGAAGCAATCAGCCCCAGCATTTT. This translates into CLTGGSNQPQHF.

The chain carries TRBV5-6 and TRBJ2-5, with no clear D. This CDR3 is built from 14 residues. Germline loops: CDR1 SGHDT, CDR2 YYEEEE. V was trimmed by 3 bases and J by 5 bases, leaving 14 bases between them. This CDR3 reads CASSSEQIGETQYF. The DNA for the CDR3 is TGTGCCAGCAGCTCAGAACAGATTGGCGAGACCCAGTACTTC.

The chain employs TRBV12-3 or TRBV12-4 and TRBJ2-2; TRBD1 aligns across 8 bases. CDR3 size: 14 residues. Trimming took 7 bases from V and 5 from J; bases not matched to a gene: 6. In nucleotides, the CDR3 is TGTGCCAGCAACCCTAGGACAGGGACCGGGGAGCTGTTTTTT. This translates into CASNPRTGTGELFF.

The table lists this clonotype with a few counts. The gene calls are TRBV21-1 and TRBJ2-5; the table's D call TRBD2 went unverified against the DNA. TRBV21-1 is labeled a pseudogene. CDR3 size: 17 residues. DNA for the CDR3: TGTGCCAGCAGCACCCCGACTAGCGGGAGTAATGTGGAGACCCAGTACTTC. As protein: CASSTPTSGSNVETQYF.

This chain uses TRBV18 with TRBJ2-7; 11 bases align to TRBD1. CDR1 KGHSH and CDR2 LQKENI come from the germline V gene. V lost 3 bases to trimming and J lost 5 bases; unmatched junction nucleotides: 3. The CDR3 has 14 amino acids. The CDR3 sequence is CASSPWTGGDEQYF. In DNA form, the CDR3 reads TGTGCCAGCTCACCCTGGACAGGGGGCGACGAGCAGTACTTC.

V gene TRBV11-2 combines with J gene TRBJ2-3, with TRBD2 matching 12 bases. Germline lookup yields CDR1 SGHAT and CDR2 FQNNGV. This CDR3 comprises 16 residues. V lost 6 bases and J lost 1; bases outside the gene matches: 5. This CDR3 is CASRELAGGRTDTQYF. The CDR3 coding sequence is TGTGCCAGCAGGGAACTAGCGGGGGGACGCACAGATACGCAGTATTTT.

This clonotype was found a few times. In nucleotides, the CDR3 is TGTGCCAGCGGCCCTTTGACTGGAAACACCATATATTTT. This gives the protein CASGPLTGNTIYF. V usage is TRBV27 and J usage is TRBJ1-3; D uncertain. The CDR3 has 13 residues. V lost 8 bases, J lost 2 bases, and 10 bases lay in between. Germline CDR1 MNHEY, CDR2 SMNVEV (reference sequence).

This clonotype has more than one count but fewer than ten. The chain combines TRBV7-3 with TRBJ2-7; perhaps TRBD1 as D (6 bases). Trimming removed 2 bases from V and 3 bases from J, with 17 bases in between. The germline gives CDR1 SGHTA, CDR2 FQGTGA. The CDR3 has 16 residues. In DNA form, the CDR3 reads TGTGCCAGCAGCTTAGTTCCCGCAGGGGCAAGCTACGAGCAGTACTTC. Residues: CASSLVPAGASYEQYF.

Many counts were recorded for this clonotype. This chain connects TRBV7-9 to TRBJ1-5; 8 nucleotides line up with TRBD1. V lost 7 bases to trimming and J lost 2 bases; unmatched junction nucleotides: 7. The CDR3 is 15 amino acids. The germline gives CDR1 SEHNR, CDR2 FQNEAQ (reference sequence). CDR3 in DNA: TGTGCCAGCAAAGGACAGGGAGTGGGCAATCAGCCCCAGCATTTT. Translation: CASKGQGVGNQPQHF.

The gene calls are TRBV5-1 and TRBJ1-2; 7 bases line up with TRBD1. The trim removed 3 bases at V and 8 bases at J, leaving 7 bases unmatched. This CDR3 has 13 residues. The germline V gene has CDR1 SGHRS and CDR2 YFSETQ. The CDR3 is CASSSVTGRGYTF. The CDR3 nucleotides read TGCGCCAGCAGCTCGGTGACAGGGAGAGGCTACACCTTC.

The rearrangement links TRBV29-1 to TRBJ2-5; 8 bases are shared with TRBD1. Germline CDR1 and CDR2: SQVTM and ANQGSEA. The V segment lost 6 bases and the J segment 2 bases; nucleotides outside the gene matches: 5. CDR3 length equals 13 residues. The CDR3 sequence is CSVRDRLQETQYF. The DNA of the CDR3 is TGCAGCGTGCGGGACAGGCTACAAGAGACCCAGTACTTC.

This clonotype has just a few counts. The J gene is TRBJ2-1, the V gene TRBV9; 10 positions match TRBD2. The germline CDR1 and CDR2 sequences are SGDLS and YYNGEE. V shed 7 bases, J shed 3 bases, and the junction held 7 bases outside the gene matches. CDR3 length: 15 residues. The CDR3, as DNA: TGTGCCAGCGGGCCCGGGACTAGCGACTACAATGAGCAGTTCTTC. Residues: CASGPGTSDYNEQFF.

This clonotype was counted a few times. The V call is TRBV7-2, the J call TRBJ2-4; D gene unclear. Per germline, CDR1 SGHTA and CDR2 FQGNSA. V was cut by 1 base and J by 0 bases, with 10 bases left in between. The CDR3 contains 16 residues. The chain's CDR3 is CASSLGLMEAKNIQYF. The CDR3 coding sequence is TGTGCCAGCAGCTTAGGCTTAATGGAAGCCAAAAACATTCAGTACTTC.

This clonotype was detected only a few times. V and J are TRBV5-1 and TRBJ1-1; D gene ambiguous. In germline, CDR1 is SGHRS, CDR2 YFSETQ. This CDR3 has 13 residues. Trimming left V 0 bases short and J 3 bases short, with 6 bases between. The CDR3 reads CASSLAADTEAFF. The CDR3 DNA follows: TGCGCCAGCAGCTTGGCGGCAGACACTGAAGCTTTCTTT.

This chain links TRBV4-2 with TRBJ2-1; D is possibly TRBD2 (5 bases). Germline values: CDR1 LGHNA, CDR2 YNFKEQ. The CDR3 is 13 amino acids. The V gene lost 5 bases and the J gene lost 9 bases, with 14 bases spanning the gap. This chain's CDR3 is CASSALTSGEQFF. DNA of the CDR3: TGTGCCAGCAGCGCCCTAACTAGTGGTGAGCAGTTCTTC.

V gene TRBV19 combines with J gene TRBJ1-5; D call uncertain. Trimming took off 5 bases at V and 2 bases at J, with 13 bases between the two ends. The CDR3 totals 15 residues. Germline V gene sequence: CDR1 LNHDA, CDR2 SQIVND (reference sequence). The CDR3, as DNA: TGTGCCAGTAGTCCAGTGGGGAAAGGCAATCAGCCCCAGCATTTT. This sequence encodes CASSPVGKGNQPQHF.

Only a few counts were recorded for this clonotype. The chain carries TRBV11-2 and TRBJ1-3; D may be TRBD1 (5 bases). The ends were cut back, 1 base at V and 4 bases at J, with 20 bases in the middle. CDR3 length equals 18 residues. The germline CDR1 and CDR2 sequences are SGHAT and FQNNGV. The CDR3 nucleotides are TGTGCCAGCAGCTTAGTGGCGTTGGGGAGGGGTGGCGGAAACACCATATATTTT. Protein sequence: CASSLVALGRGGGNTIYF.